This TCR beta chain is drawn from a study of blood T cell repertoires in COVID-19. This CDR3 has 16 residues. The germline CDR1 and CDR2 sequences are SEHNR and FQNEAQ (reference sequence). The V gene end was trimmed by 2 bases and the J gene end by 5 bases; junction bases not matched to a gene: 3. The protocol was immunoSEQ multiplex PCR, while the TCRdb copy is restricted to in-frame clones and leaves out a portion. The repertoire consists of 150,000 to 200,000 clones, with about 78% occurring once and the leading ten covering roughly 9.4%. The TCR was taken from a woman in her fifties or sixties with active or convalescent COVID-19. The V call is TRBV7-9, the J call TRBJ2-5, with TRBD2 matching 15 bases. Specimen: peripheral blood. CDR3 coding DNA: TGTGCCAGCAGCTTAATGGGACTAGCGGGGGGTGAGACCCAGTACTTC. Translated: CASSLMGLAGGETQYF.